One and the same sample provided the 17 T cell receptor beta chains below, sequenced in a study of neurological immune-mediated disorders. TCRdb itself ran the 5' RACE reads through MiXCR, one entry per CDR3 protein. Of roughly 28,000 distinct CDR3 sequences listed, 2.5% to 4% are singletons. Sequenced: PBMCs. The source is a woman aged 25 to 39 with multiple sclerosis.

Comments on this clonotype: A much larger clone is a single base away; this may be a read error. V gene TRBV7-2 combines with J gene TRBJ2-1, with D tentatively TRBD1 or TRBD2 (5 bases each). This CDR3 contains 14 residues. The V end lost 6 bases, the J end lost 8 bases, and 17 bases lay between the germline ends. CDR1 SGHTA and CDR2 FQGNSA come from the germline V gene. CDR3: CASRFSRGADEQFF. DNA of the CDR3: TGTGCCAGCAGATTTTCTAGAGGGGCTGATGAGCAGTTCTTC.

This clonotype was observed many times. The chain links TRBV6-5 to TRBJ1-6; TRBD1 agrees at 9 bases. Germline CDR1 MNHEY, CDR2 SVGAGI. The V and J ends lost 0 bases and 9 bases, in that order; junction bases with no gene match: 9. This CDR3 is 17 amino acids long. The CDR3 nucleotides read TGTGCCAGCAGTTACTCGATACAGGGGGCGCCCGGTTCACCCCTCCACTTT. Its translation: CASSYSIQGAPGSPLHF.

This clonotype came up many times. At one end the junction does not follow the germline gene, possibly because of a read error. The rearrangement links TRBV6-1 to TRBJ1-5, with 7 positions matching TRBD1. This CDR3 comprises 15 residues. CDR1 is MNHNS, CDR2 SASEGT, per germline. The CDR3 here is CASRGTAGGNQPQNF. CDR3 in DNA: TGTGCCAGCAGGGGGACAGCCGGTGGCAATCAGCCCCAGAATTTT.

By share of the sample, this clonotype is medium-sized. V is TRBV29-1 and J is TRBJ2-5; maybe TRBD2 (6 bases). From germline, CDR1 is SQVTM and CDR2 ANQGSEA. This CDR3 has 13 residues. V lost 3 bases and J 5 bases, leaving 13 bases between the germline ends. In DNA form, the CDR3 reads TGCAGCGTTGAGGCGGGGCCTGGGGAGACCCAGTACTTC. This sequence encodes CSVEAGPGETQYF.

In this sample, this clonotype turned up many times. The chain recombines TRBV12-3 or TRBV12-4 with TRBJ1-5; D possibly corresponds to TRBD1 (6 bases). The CDR3 has 14 residues. Trimming took 7 bases from V and 6 from J, leaving 16 bases between them. Written as DNA, the CDR3 is TGTGCCAGCACTCCGGGGGCAAGTTTTCAGCCCCAGCATTTT. Its protein product is CASTPGASFQPQHF.

This clonotype was found many times. This chain connects TRBV5-1 to TRBJ2-2; D gene uncertain. Trimming cost V 4 bases and J 0 bases, with 7 bases left between them. The CDR3 runs to 14 residues. The germline CDR1 and CDR2 sequences are SGHRS and YFSETQ. The CDR3 region is CASSTETNTGELFF. CDR3 nucleotide sequence: TGCGCCAGCAGCACCGAGACGAACACCGGGGAGCTGTTTTTT.

This clonotype has just a few counts. The chain employs TRBV20-1 and TRBJ2-2; 9 bases fit TRBD1. The V gene end was trimmed by 4 bases and the J gene end by 6 bases; junction bases not matched to a gene: 6. The CDR3 runs to 14 residues. CDR1 and CDR2 (germline): DFQATT, SNEGSKA (reference sequence). The CDR3 bases are TGCAGTGCTACGGGGACAGGGTTCGCCGGGGAGCTGTTTTTT. Translation gives CSATGTGFAGELFF.

This clonotype came up a few times. With a much larger clone just one base away, this may be a read error. The chain carries TRBV20-1 and TRBJ1-5; 7 nucleotides align to TRBD1. The germline CDR1 and CDR2 sequences are DFQATT and SNEGSKA (reference sequence). This CDR3 contains 15 residues. Trimming removed 5 bases from V and 3 bases from J; junction bases left unmatched: 10. Here the CDR3 reads CSAPTQTGNNQPQHF. CDR3 in DNA: TGCAGTGCTCCCACTCAGACAGGGAACAATCAGCCCCAGCATTTT.

This clonotype was detected a few times. This chain connects TRBV12-3 or TRBV12-4 to TRBJ2-4; D may correspond to TRBD1 or TRBD2 (7 bases each). This CDR3 has 16 residues. Trimming stripped 1 base from V and 5 bases from J, with 15 bases between. CDR3 DNA: TGTGCCAGCAGTTTAGGATATGCAGGGGGGGAAAACATTCAGTACTTC. This gives the protein CASSLGYAGGENIQYF.

This clonotype was picked up many times. The V and J genes are TRBV5-1 and TRBJ1-6; a weak D match, TRBD1 (5 bases). The V gene lost 0 bases and the J gene lost 8 bases, with 12 bases spanning the gap. The CDR3 has 15 residues. Germline V gene data show CDR1 as SGHRS and CDR2 as YFSETQ. CDR3 in amino acids: CASSLGAGADSPLHF. Written as DNA, the CDR3 is TGCGCCAGCAGCTTGGGGGCCGGGGCCGATTCACCCCTCCACTTT.

This clonotype has at least ten counts. V is TRBV20-1 and J is TRBJ1-5; the D gene is possibly TRBD1 (5 bases). The CDR3 extends over 13 amino acids. Germline CDR1 DFQATT, CDR2 SNEGSKA (reference sequence). Trimming removed 6 bases from V and 3 bases from J, with 12 bases in between. The CDR3 loop is CSARRQTNQPQHF. In nucleotides, the CDR3 is TGCAGTGCCAGAAGACAGACCAATCAGCCCCAGCATTTT.

Points on this clonotype: The missing conserved phenylalanine or tryptophan at the end of this CDR3 makes a read error likely. The rearrangement links TRBV6-6 to TRBJ2-7, with 8 bases identical to TRBD2. Germline V gene lookup returns CDR1 MNHNY and CDR2 SVGAGI (reference sequence). This CDR3 comprises 14 residues. Germline trimming cut 1 base from V and 2 bases from J; bases unmatched to any gene: 1. CDR3 DNA sequence: TGTGCCAGCAGTTACTACGGGGGGGCCTACGAGCAGTACATC. Its protein is CASSYYGGAYEQYI.

This clonotype appeared many times. This chain connects TRBV5-1 to TRBJ2-3, with D uncertain. Looked up from germline, CDR1 is SGHRS and CDR2 is YFSETQ. There are 14 residues in the CDR3. Trimming shortened V by 1 base and J by 4 bases, and 10 bases separated the two germline ends. DNA of the CDR3: TGCGCCAGCAGCTTGTACTCGGGCGCAGATACGCAGTATTTT. Translated, it gives CASSLYSGADTQYF.

This clonotype was observed many times. The chain joins TRBV5-1 to TRBJ2-3, with 10 bases that match TRBD1. This CDR3 comprises 15 residues. Germline trimming cut 4 bases from V and 2 bases from J; bases unmatched to any gene: 4. Germline CDR1 SGHRS, CDR2 YFSETQ. CDR3 in amino acids: CASSRDRGSTDTQYF. The CDR3 nucleotides are TGCGCCAGCAGCCGGGACAGGGGTTCCACAGATACGCAGTATTTT.

This clonotype was picked up many times. V and J are TRBV12-3 or TRBV12-4 and TRBJ2-6; 10 bases are shared with TRBD1. After removal of 4 bases from V and 2 bases from J, the junction contained 2 bases not matched to a gene. The CDR3 length is 16 residues. The CDR3 nucleotides read TGTGCCAGCAGTTGGGGACAGGGGACTGGGGCCAACGTCCTGACTTTC. This translates into CASSWGQGTGANVLTF.

This clonotype was found many times. This rearrangement joins TRBV7-6 to TRBJ2-7, with D unresolved. The CDR3 contains 14 residues. V shed 5 bases and J shed 9 bases, with 20 bases lying between them. Germline V lookup: CDR1 SGHVS, CDR2 FNYEAQ. The DNA for the CDR3 is TGTGCCAGCAGCCCAGCTCTCCCCGTGGCAGGGCAGTACTTC. Translating gives CASSPALPVAGQYF.

This clonotype was recorded at least ten times. The chain is built from TRBV5-1 and TRBJ2-1; TRBD2 agrees at 10 bases. V lost 3 bases, J lost 2 bases, and 5 bases stayed unmatched. The CDR3 covers 16 residues. Germline assignment: CDR1 SGHRS and CDR2 YFSETQ. This CDR3 is CASSSGLAAPYNEQFF. CDR3 bases: TGCGCCAGCAGCTCCGGACTAGCGGCCCCCTACAATGAGCAGTTCTTC.